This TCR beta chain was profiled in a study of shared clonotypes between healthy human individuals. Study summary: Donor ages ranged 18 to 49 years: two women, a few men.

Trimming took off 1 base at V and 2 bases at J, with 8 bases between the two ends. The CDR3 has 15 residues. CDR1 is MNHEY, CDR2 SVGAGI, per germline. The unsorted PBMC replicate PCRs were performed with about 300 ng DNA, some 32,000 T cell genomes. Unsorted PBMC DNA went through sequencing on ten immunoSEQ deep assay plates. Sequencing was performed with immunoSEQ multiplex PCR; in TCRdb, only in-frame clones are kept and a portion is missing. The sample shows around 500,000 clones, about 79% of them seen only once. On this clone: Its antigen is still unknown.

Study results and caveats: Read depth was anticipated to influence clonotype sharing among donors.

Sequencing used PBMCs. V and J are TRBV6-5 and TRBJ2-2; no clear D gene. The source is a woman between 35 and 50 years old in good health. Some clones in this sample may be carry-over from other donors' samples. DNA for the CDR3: TGTGCCAGCAGTTACTTCATTGTTAACACCGGGGAGCTGTTTTTT. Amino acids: CASSYFIVNTGELFF.